This TCR beta chain was sequenced during a study of breast tumors, draining lymph nodes, adjacent tissues. Overall study findings and caveats: Compared with basal-like, luminal-like tumors shared significantly more repertoire with nontumor tissue. That most tumor T cells come from lymph nodes remained unproven. Compared with lymph nodes, tumors were less diverse; compared with nontumor tissue, more. The data were judged consistent with most tumor T cells coming from lymph node and expanding in tumor.

Via MiXCR, TCRdb re-called the multiplex PCR reads, giving one row per CDR3 protein. The sample lists roughly 14,000 distinct CDR3 sequences; around 53% were seen once. This clonotype is labeled as medium-sized. Its cognate antigen is unknown. CDR1 and CDR2 (germline): MGHDK, SYGVNS. The CDR3 contains 14 residues. V lost 3 bases and J 2 bases, leaving 10 bases between the germline ends. Sequenced sample: tumor-adjacent breast tissue. The clonotype comes from a female donor with breast cancer. Some clones in this sample may be carry-over from other donors' samples. V and J are TRBV25-1 and TRBJ2-5; D is possibly TRBD1 or TRBD2 (5 bases each). The CDR3 loop reads CASSDRDGQETQYF. The CDR3, as DNA: TGTGCCAGCAGTGACCGGGACGGGCAAGAGACCCAGTACTTC.